A selection of T cell receptor beta chains follows, all from one sample in a study of T cells in Graves' hyperthyroidism and ophthalmopathy. A single record per CDR3 protein comes from TCRdb applying MiXCR to the multiplex PCR reads. This table holds 490,000 or so distinct CDR3 sequences, about 20% found once. Sample: blood. The receptors shown here come from a man between 35 and 55 years old with Graves' ophthalmopathy. The conserved cysteine and the conserved F or W are not part of the CDR3 here. Each record gives: CDR3 protein, V gene, J gene.

CDR3aa: AWKGGSGSPSGELF; v_gene: TRBV30; j_gene: TRBJ2-2
CDR3aa: SARDQRGPMDEQF; v_gene: TRBV20-1; j_gene: TRBJ2-1
CDR3aa: ASTQLRGAGTEAF; v_gene: TRBV11-2; j_gene: TRBJ1-1
CDR3aa: ASSQDVRSLQKNGYT; v_gene: TRBV3-1; j_gene: TRBJ1-2
CDR3aa: ASDSGGSGLPQETQY; v_gene: TRBV19; j_gene: TRBJ2-5
CDR3aa: ASSLSQGGNQPQH; v_gene: TRBV11-2; j_gene: TRBJ1-5
CDR3aa: ASRKGLAGVSYNEQF; v_gene: TRBV6-2/TRBV6-3; j_gene: TRBJ2-1
CDR3aa: SASLEGSNQPQH; v_gene: TRBV20-1; j_gene: TRBJ1-5
CDR3aa: AWSVRAGGIDHTDTQY; v_gene: TRBV30; j_gene: TRBJ2-3
CDR3aa: ANTRETYNEQF; v_gene: TRBV6-1; j_gene: TRBJ2-1
CDR3aa: ASRVTGGTNEQF; v_gene: TRBV2; j_gene: TRBJ2-1
CDR3aa: ASSPKSADSGNTIY; v_gene: TRBV18; j_gene: TRBJ1-3
CDR3aa: AWSGLAGSTYEQY; v_gene: TRBV30; j_gene: TRBJ2-7
CDR3aa: ASSLEGLASQY; v_gene: TRBV2; j_gene: TRBJ2-3
CDR3aa: ASRLQGRPGGSTDTQY; v_gene: TRBV12-3/TRBV12-4; j_gene: TRBJ2-3
CDR3aa: ASSLRDRADQPQH; v_gene: TRBV5-6; j_gene: TRBJ1-5
CDR3aa: ASSEGAYSNQPQH; v_gene: TRBV2; j_gene: TRBJ1-5
CDR3aa: ASNFRGAGSRRAF; v_gene: TRBV27; j_gene: TRBJ1-1